These T cell receptor beta chains were read from a single sample in a study of preoperative IRX-2 immunotherapy in early breast cancer. TCRdb's copy holds only in-frame clones and misses some; the assay was immunoSEQ multiplex PCR. This table has some 99,000 clones, roughly 90% appearing once. The specimen comprised tumor tissue, sampled after IRX-2 immunotherapy. These receptors were obtained from a human donor with breast cancer. Each CDR3 is given with its conserved first and last residue.

j_gene: TRBJ2-7
v_gene: TRBV19
len: 14
CDR3aa: CASTPDRRISEQYF

j_gene: TRBJ2-4
v_gene: TRBV6-8
len: 17
CDR3aa: CASSYSTEGLAKNIQYF

j_gene: TRBJ2-5
v_gene: TRBV15
len: 14
CDR3aa: CATSRDNTQETQYF

j_gene: TRBJ2-2
v_gene: TRBV29-1
len: 13
CDR3aa: CSVGLLNTGELFF

j_gene: TRBJ1-2
v_gene: TRBV6-8
len: 15
CDR3aa: CASSVETADNYGYTF

j_gene: TRBJ2-2
v_gene: TRBV7-4
len: 14
CDR3aa: CASSLFGQTGELFF

j_gene: TRBJ2-7
v_gene: TRBV30
len: 13
CDR3aa: CAWSAEAVAEQYF

j_gene: TRBJ2-5
v_gene: TRBV5-1
len: 15
CDR3aa: CASSPGSKTGETQYF

j_gene: TRBJ2-7
v_gene: TRBV11-3
len: 14
CDR3aa: CASSLHLGTYEQYF

j_gene: TRBJ2-7
v_gene: TRBV28
len: 12
CDR3aa: CASARRDSEQYF

j_gene: TRBJ2-5
v_gene: TRBV6-8
len: 17
CDR3aa: CASSSGGLAGFQETQYF

j_gene: TRBJ2-5
v_gene: TRBV22-1
len: 16
CDR3aa: CASSESSGTFAETQYF

j_gene: TRBJ1-5
v_gene: TRBV6-8
len: 13
CDR3aa: CASQKRSNQPQHF